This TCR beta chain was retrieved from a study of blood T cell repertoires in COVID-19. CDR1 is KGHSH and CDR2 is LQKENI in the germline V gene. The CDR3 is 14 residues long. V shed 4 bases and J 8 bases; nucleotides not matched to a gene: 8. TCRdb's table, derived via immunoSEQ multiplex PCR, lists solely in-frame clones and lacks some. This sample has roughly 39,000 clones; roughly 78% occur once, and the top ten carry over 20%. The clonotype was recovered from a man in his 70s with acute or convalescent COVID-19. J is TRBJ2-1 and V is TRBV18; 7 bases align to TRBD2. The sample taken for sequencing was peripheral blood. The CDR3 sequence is CASSRQEGRDEQFF. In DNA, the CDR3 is TGTGCCAGCTCACGTCAGGAGGGGAGGGATGAGCAGTTCTTC.